This TCR beta chain stems from a study of PD-L1 blockade in urothelial cancer. At the level of the study: Counts from blood samples showed a median of 141,255 T cells.

Sequencing was performed with immunoSEQ multiplex PCR; in TCRdb, only in-frame clones are kept and a portion is missing. The data contain under 95,000 clones, over 75% of them singletons. Time point given: pretreatment peripheral blood. The CDR3 length is 13 residues. CDR1 SGHKS and CDR2 YYEKEE come from the germline V gene (reference sequence). The V end was cut by 0 bases, the J end by 6 bases, with 7 bases between. This sample comprised PBMCs, obtained around atezolizumab (anti-PD-L1) treatment. The sequence came from a man in his sixties with urothelial cancer. The chain couples TRBV5-5 to TRBJ1-3, with D maybe TRBD1 (5 bases). The CDR3 spells CASSLAGVNTIYF. CDR3 coding DNA: TGTGCCAGCAGCTTGGCGGGGGTAAACACCATATATTTT.